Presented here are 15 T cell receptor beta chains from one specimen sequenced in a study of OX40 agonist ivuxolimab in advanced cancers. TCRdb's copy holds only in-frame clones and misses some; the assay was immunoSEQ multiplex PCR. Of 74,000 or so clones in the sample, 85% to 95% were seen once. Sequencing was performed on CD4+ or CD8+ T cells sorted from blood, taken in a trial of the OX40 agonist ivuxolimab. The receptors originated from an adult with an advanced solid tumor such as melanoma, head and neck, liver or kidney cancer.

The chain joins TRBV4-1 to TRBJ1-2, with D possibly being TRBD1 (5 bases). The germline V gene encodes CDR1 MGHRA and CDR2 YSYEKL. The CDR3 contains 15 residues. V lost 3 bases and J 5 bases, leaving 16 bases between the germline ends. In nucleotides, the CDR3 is TGCGCCAGCAGCCAGCTCACGGGGGGTTGGTATGGCTACACCTTC. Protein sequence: CASSQLTGGWYGYTF.

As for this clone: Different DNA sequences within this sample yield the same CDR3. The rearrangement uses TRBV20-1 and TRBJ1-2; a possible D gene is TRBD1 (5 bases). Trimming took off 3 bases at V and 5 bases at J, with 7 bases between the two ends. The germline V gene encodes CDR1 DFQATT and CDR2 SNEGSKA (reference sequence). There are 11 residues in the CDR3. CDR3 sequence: CSARGGYGYTF. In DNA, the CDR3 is TGCAGTGCTAGGGGGGGTTATGGCTACACCTTC.

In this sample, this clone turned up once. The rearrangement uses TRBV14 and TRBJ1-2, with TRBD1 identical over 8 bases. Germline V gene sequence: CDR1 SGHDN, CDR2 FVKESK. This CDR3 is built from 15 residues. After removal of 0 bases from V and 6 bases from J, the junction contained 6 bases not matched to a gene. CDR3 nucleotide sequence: TGTGCCAGCAGCCAAGAGTCCCAGGGGGCGAATGGCTACACCTTC. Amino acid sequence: CASSQESQGANGYTF.

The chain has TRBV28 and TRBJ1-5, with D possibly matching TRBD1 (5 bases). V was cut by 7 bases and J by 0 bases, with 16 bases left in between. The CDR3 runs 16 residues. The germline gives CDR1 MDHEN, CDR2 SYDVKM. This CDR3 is CASITLGTLSNQPQHF. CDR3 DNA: TGTGCCAGCATCACTCTCGGGACCCTTAGCAATCAGCCCCAGCATTTT.

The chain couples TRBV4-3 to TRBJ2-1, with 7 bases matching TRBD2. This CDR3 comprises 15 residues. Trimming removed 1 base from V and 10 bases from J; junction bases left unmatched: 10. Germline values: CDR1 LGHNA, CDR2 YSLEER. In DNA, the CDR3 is TGCGCCAGCAGCCAAGTGTCGGCGGGAGCTGTAGAGCAGTTCTTC. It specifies CASSQVSAGAVEQFF.

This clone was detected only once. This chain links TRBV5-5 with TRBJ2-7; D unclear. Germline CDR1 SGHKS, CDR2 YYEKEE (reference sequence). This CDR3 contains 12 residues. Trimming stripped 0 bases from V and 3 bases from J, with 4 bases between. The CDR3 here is CASSLVNYEQYF. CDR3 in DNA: TGTGCCAGCAGCTTGGTGAACTACGAGCAGTACTTC.

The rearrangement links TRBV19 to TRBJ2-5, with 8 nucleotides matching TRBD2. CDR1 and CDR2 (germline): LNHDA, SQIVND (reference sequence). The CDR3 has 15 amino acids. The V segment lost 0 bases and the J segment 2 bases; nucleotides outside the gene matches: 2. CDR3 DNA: TGTGCCAGTAGTATAGAGGGACTAGTTCAAGAGACCCAGTACTTC. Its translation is CASSIEGLVQETQYF.

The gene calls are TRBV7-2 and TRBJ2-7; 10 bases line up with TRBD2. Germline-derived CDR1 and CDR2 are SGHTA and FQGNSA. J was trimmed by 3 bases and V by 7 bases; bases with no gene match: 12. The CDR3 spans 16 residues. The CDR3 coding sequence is TGTGCCAGCACCATTAGCGGGGCTAGCGGGAGCTACGAGCAGTACTTC. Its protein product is CASTISGASGSYEQYF.

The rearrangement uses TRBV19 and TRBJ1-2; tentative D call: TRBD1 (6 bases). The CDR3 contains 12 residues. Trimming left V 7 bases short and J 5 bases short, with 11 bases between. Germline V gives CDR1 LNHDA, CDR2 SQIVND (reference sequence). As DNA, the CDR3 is TGTGCCAGTACGGACAGTAATTATGGCTACACCTTC. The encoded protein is CASTDSNYGYTF.

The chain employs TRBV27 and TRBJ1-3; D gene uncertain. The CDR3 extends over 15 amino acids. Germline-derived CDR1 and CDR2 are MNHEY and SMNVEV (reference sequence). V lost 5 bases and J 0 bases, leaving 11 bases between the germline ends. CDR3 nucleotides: TGTGCCAGCAGTCAGGACTCGAGCTCTGGAAACACCATATATTTT. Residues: CASSQDSSSGNTIYF.

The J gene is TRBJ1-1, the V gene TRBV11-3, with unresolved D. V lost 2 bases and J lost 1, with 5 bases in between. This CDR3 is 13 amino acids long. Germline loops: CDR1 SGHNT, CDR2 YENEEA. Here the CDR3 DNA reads TGTGCCAGCAGCTTAACAGAGAACACTGAAGCTTTCTTT. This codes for CASSLTENTEAFF.

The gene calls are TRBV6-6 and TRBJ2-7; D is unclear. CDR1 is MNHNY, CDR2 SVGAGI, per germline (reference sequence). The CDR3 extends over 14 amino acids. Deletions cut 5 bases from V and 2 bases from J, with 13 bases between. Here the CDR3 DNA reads TGTGCCAGCAGTCCACCGGGCAGGCCCTACGAGCAGTACTTC. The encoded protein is CASSPPGRPYEQYF.

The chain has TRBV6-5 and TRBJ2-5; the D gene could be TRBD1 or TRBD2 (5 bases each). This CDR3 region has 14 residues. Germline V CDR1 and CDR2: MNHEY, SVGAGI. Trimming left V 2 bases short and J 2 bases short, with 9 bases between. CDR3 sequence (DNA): TGTGCCAGCAGTTACGGGACCCCACAAGAGACCCAGTACTTC. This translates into CASSYGTPQETQYF.

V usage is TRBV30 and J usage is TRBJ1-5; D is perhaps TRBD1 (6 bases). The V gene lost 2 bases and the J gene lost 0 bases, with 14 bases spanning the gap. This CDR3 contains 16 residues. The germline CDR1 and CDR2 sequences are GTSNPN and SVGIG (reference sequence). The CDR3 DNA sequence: TGTGCCTGGAGTACCCAGGGGCACTATAGCAATCAGCCCCAGCATTTT. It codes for CAWSTQGHYSNQPQHF.

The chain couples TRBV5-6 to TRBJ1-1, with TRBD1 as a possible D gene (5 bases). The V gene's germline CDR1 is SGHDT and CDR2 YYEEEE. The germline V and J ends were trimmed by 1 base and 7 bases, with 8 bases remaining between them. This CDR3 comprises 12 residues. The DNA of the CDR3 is TGTGCCAGCAGCTTGCTGGGGGTTGAAGCTTTCTTT. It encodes CASSLLGVEAFF.